The T cell receptor beta chain described here comes from a study of blood T cells in healthy people across ages. This CDR3 has 14 residues. CDR1 is SGHDT and CDR2 is YYEEEE in the germline V gene. J lost 2 bases, V lost 6 bases, and 6 bases had no gene match. Next came a second PCR, run for roughly 6 to 11 cycles, which used a sample-barcoded 5' primer along with a J-beta primer mix. Through a template-switch adaptor with 12 random nucleotides, each cDNA molecule received a tag. Per sample, CDR3-containing paired-end reads numbered at least 2.5 million. Using its own MiXCR run on the 5' RACE reads, TCRdb lists one record per CDR3 protein. The sample lists around 870,000 distinct CDR3 sequences, 29% occurring once. This clonotype appeared many times.

This receptor was obtained from a woman at least 80 years old in good health. Sequenced material: blood. V is TRBV5-6 and J is TRBJ2-7, with 9 bases fitting TRBD1. CDR3 region: CASTVGQGPYEQYF. In DNA, the CDR3 is TGTGCCAGCACCGTGGGACAGGGCCCCTACGAGCAGTACTTC.